The 29 T cell receptor beta chains below all came from one sample that was sequenced in a study of beta chain features in type 1 diabetes. cDNA synthesis used the whole RNA isolate, giving expressed TCRB sequences. Here immunoSEQ multiplex PCR was the method, and the copy in TCRdb shows in-frame clones only, minus some. This table has around 250,000 clones, 68% appearing once. The sample was naive CD4+ T cells from blood. The receptor set was obtained from a man aged 25-45 years in good health.

The CDR3 is CSTDGSEQYF. The CDR3 DNA sequence: TGCAGCACCGACGGTTCCGAGCAGTACTTC. V gene TRBV29-1 combines with J gene TRBJ2-7; D is unresolved. The CDR3 runs 10 residues. The germline V gene has CDR1 SQVTM and CDR2 ANQGSEA. Trimming removed 8 bases from V and 6 bases from J, with 11 bases in between.

The chain employs TRBV30 and TRBJ2-7; perhaps TRBD1 as D (5 bases). Germline values: CDR1 GTSNPN, CDR2 SVGIG (reference sequence). V shed 3 bases and J shed 2 bases, with 8 bases lying between them. This CDR3 region has 12 residues. CDR3 residues: CAWRTAPYEQYF. For the CDR3, the DNA is TGTGCCTGGAGGACAGCTCCCTACGAGCAGTACTTC. Complete variable domain (other parts from reference TRBV30 and TRBJ2-7): SQTIHQWPATLVQPVGSPLSLECTVEGTSNPNLYWYRQAAGRGLQLLFYSVGIGQISSEVPQNLSASRPQDRQFILSSKKLLLSDSGFYLCAWRTAPYEQYFGPGTRLTVT.

J is TRBJ2-1 and V is TRBV18, with TRBD1 as a possible D gene (6 bases). Trimming pared 0 bases from V and 9 bases from J, leaving 15 bases between. This CDR3 region has 15 residues. Germline CDR1 and CDR2: KGHSH and LQKENI. The CDR3 region is CASSPPSEGVGEQFF. CDR3 coding DNA: TGTGCCAGCTCACCACCGTCCGAGGGGGTCGGTGAGCAGTTCTTC.

Concerning this clone itself: This same CDR3 is encoded by further DNA sequences in the sample. The chain has TRBV7-2 and TRBJ2-1; the D is unclear. V lost 0 bases and J 0 bases, leaving 6 bases between the germline ends. Germline-derived CDR1 and CDR2 are SGHTA and FQGNSA. CDR3 size: 15 residues. The CDR3 nucleotides read TGTGCCAGCAGCTTAGCGGGAAGCTCCTACAATGAGCAGTTCTTC. Its protein is CASSLAGSSYNEQFF.

This clone was seen a few times. This chain joins TRBV20-1 and TRBJ2-1; D remains unclear. Trimming left V 3 bases short and J 8 bases short, with 8 bases between. CDR3 length equals 11 residues. The germline V gene encodes CDR1 DFQATT and CDR2 SNEGSKA (reference sequence). Written as DNA, the CDR3 is TGCAGTGCTAGTGACCGAGATGAGCAGTTCTTC. Encoded protein: CSASDRDEQFF.

The chain uses TRBV9 and TRBJ2-5; tentative D call: TRBD1 (5 bases). Trimming removed 0 bases at V and 5 bases at J, with 11 bases between. Germline V gene lookup returns CDR1 SGDLS and CDR2 YYNGEE. The CDR3 sequence is 14 residues long. CDR3 nucleotides: TGTGCCAGCAGCGTAGGGGTAGGGGCGGAGACCCAGTACTTC. This translates into CASSVGVGAETQYF.

The V and J genes are TRBV29-1 and TRBJ2-3; no clear D gene. V lost 5 bases and J 0 bases, leaving 6 bases between the germline ends. The CDR3 extends over 12 amino acids. Germline-derived CDR1 and CDR2 are SQVTM and ANQGSEA. The CDR3 DNA is TGCAGCGTTAAACCTAGCACAGATACGCAGTATTTT. The encoded protein is CSVKPSTDTQYF.

This clone showed up just a few times. The chain couples TRBV30 to TRBJ1-1; no definite D call. Deletions cut 0 bases from V and 4 bases from J, with 6 bases between. The CDR3 length is 12 residues. Germline V gene lookup returns CDR1 GTSNPN and CDR2 SVGIG (reference sequence). The CDR3 nucleotides are TGTGCCTGGAGTGTAGGTAGCACTGAAGCTTTCTTT. Its protein is CAWSVGSTEAFF.

The chain combines TRBV3-1 (or the pseudogene TRBV3-2) with TRBJ2-7; D is unresolved. From germline, CDR1 is LGHDT and CDR2 YNNKEL (reference sequence). The CDR3 has 8 amino acids. The V and J ends lost 8 bases and 6 bases respectively, with 2 bases between them. The CDR3 region has the DNA TGTGCCAGCGGCGAGCAGTACTTC. This sequence encodes CASGEQYF.

The rearrangement joins TRBV10-3 to TRBJ2-5, with D maybe TRBD2 (6 bases). There are 15 residues in the CDR3. Trimming took 3 bases from V and 4 from J, leaving 15 bases between them. Germline V lookup: CDR1 ENHRY, CDR2 SYGVKD. CDR3 nucleotide sequence: TGTGCCATCAGTGAAGAACTAGCTGGAGCAGAGACCCAGTACTTC. It encodes CAISEELAGAETQYF.

The genes are TRBV30 and TRBJ2-1, with D possibly TRBD1 on 6 matching bases. The V gene lost 2 bases and the J gene lost 1 base, with 9 bases spanning the gap. The CDR3 contains 14 residues. Germline V gene lookup returns CDR1 GTSNPN and CDR2 SVGIG (reference sequence). This chain's CDR3 is CAWSLQGSYNEQFF. The CDR3 region has the DNA TGTGCCTGGAGTTTGCAGGGGTCCTACAATGAGCAGTTCTTC.

The rearrangement links TRBV29-1 to TRBJ1-3; 8 bases are a match to TRBD1. This CDR3 has 12 residues. CDR1 SQVTM and CDR2 ANQGSEA come from the germline V gene. V gave up 6 bases and J gave up 3 bases; unmatched junction bases: 1. The CDR3 region is CSVTGGGNTIYF. In DNA form, the CDR3 reads TGCAGCGTCACAGGGGGTGGAAACACCATATATTTT.

This clone was observed a single time. The chain recombines TRBV4-3 with TRBJ2-4; the match to TRBD2 covers 11 bases. This CDR3 spans 19 amino acids. Germline CDR1 reads LGHNA; CDR2 reads YSLEER. J lost 4 bases, V lost 4 bases, and 15 bases had no gene match. The CDR3 sequence: CASSPSYRGLADLKNIQYF. The DNA for the CDR3 is TGCGCCAGCAGCCCCAGCTACAGGGGACTAGCGGACTTGAAAAACATTCAGTACTTC.

CDR3 sequence (DNA): TGTGCCAGCAGCGCGGGGGCTTTCTTT. It codes for CASSAGAFF. This chain joins TRBV28 and TRBJ1-1, with no clear D. The CDR3 has 9 amino acids. In germline, CDR1 is MDHEN, CDR2 SYDVKM. Trimming shortened V by 6 bases and J by 11 bases, and 7 bases separated the two germline ends. Looking up the rest from reference TRBV28 and TRBJ1-1 gives the full variable domain: DVKVTQSSRYLVKRTGEKVFLECVQDMDHENMFWYRQDPGLGLRLIYFSYDVKMKEKGDIPEGYSVSREKKERFSLILESASTNQTSMYLCASSAGAFFGQGTRLTVV.

This clone was recorded once. The CDR3, as DNA: TGTGCCAGCAGCGTAGGGGTTAGCGGGGGCCCCTACGAGCAGTACTTC. Protein product: CASSVGVSGGPYEQYF. The chain joins TRBV9 to TRBJ2-7; TRBD2 matches 9 bases. V lost 0 bases to trimming and J lost 2 bases; unmatched junction nucleotides: 6. The CDR3 is 16 amino acids. Germline V CDR1 and CDR2: SGDLS, YYNGEE.

The V gene is TRBV11-2, the J gene TRBJ2-3; the D gene is possibly TRBD2 (6 bases). The CDR3 totals 15 residues. CDR1 SGHAT and CDR2 FQNNGV come from the germline V gene. Trimming removed 4 bases from V and 9 bases from J, with 20 bases in between. The chain's CDR3 is CASSWVGSGHRTQYF. The CDR3, as DNA: TGTGCCAGCAGCTGGGTTGGTAGCGGTCACAGGACGCAGTATTTT.

This clone came up a few times. Other nucleotide sequences in the sample specify the same CDR3. CDR3 bases: TGTGCCTGGAGTGTACTCGGAAATGAGCAGTTCTTC. Translation: CAWSVLGNEQFF. The V call is TRBV30, the J call TRBJ2-1; the D is unclear. Trimming cost V 0 bases and J 7 bases, with 7 bases left between them. The CDR3 is 12 amino acids. The germline V gene has CDR1 GTSNPN and CDR2 SVGIG (reference sequence).

This chain connects TRBV14 to TRBJ2-7; perhaps TRBD1 as D (6 bases). CDR3 length equals 15 residues. V lost 4 bases to trimming and J lost 0 bases, with 13 bases between them. Germline lookup yields CDR1 SGHDN and CDR2 FVKESK. The CDR3 nucleotides read TGTGCCAGCAGCCCCCGACAGGTAGTCTCCTACGAGCAGTACTTC. Translation: CASSPRQVVSYEQYF.

This sequence joins TRBV29-1 and TRBJ2-7; D possibly matches TRBD1 or TRBD2 (5 bases each). This CDR3 spans 14 amino acids. V was trimmed by 5 bases and J by 0 bases, leaving 14 bases between them. Germline V gene data show CDR1 as SQVTM and CDR2 as ANQGSEA. The CDR3 sequence: CSVRWAGSSYEQYF. CDR3 in DNA: TGCAGCGTTCGCTGGGCAGGGAGCTCCTACGAGCAGTACTTC.

V is TRBV4-3 and J is TRBJ2-2, with D uncertain. The germline CDR1 and CDR2 sequences are LGHNA and YSLEER. The CDR3 runs 14 residues. Trimming left V 0 bases short and J 1 base short, with 3 bases between. The DNA of the CDR3 is TGCGCCAGCAGCCAAGATGGGAACACCGGGGAGCTGTTTTTT. Encoded protein: CASSQDGNTGELFF.

The DNA of the CDR3 is TGTGCCTGGAGTGTACTAGCGGGAGTTAATACGCAGTATTTT. Protein product: CAWSVLAGVNTQYF. This chain connects TRBV30 to TRBJ2-3; 11 nucleotides align to TRBD2. J gave up 7 bases and V 0 bases, and 3 bases lay outside the gene matches. The CDR3 has 14 residues. From germline, CDR1 is GTSNPN and CDR2 SVGIG (reference sequence).

Notes on this clone: A much larger clone differs by one base, so this may be a read error. The V gene is TRBV2, the J gene TRBJ2-3; D is unclear. CDR1 SNHLY and CDR2 FYNNEI come from the germline V gene. V was trimmed by 5 bases and J by 2 bases, leaving 2 bases between them. This CDR3 has 11 amino acids. CDR3 in amino acids: CASSSTDTQYF. Written as DNA, the CDR3 is TGTGCCAGCAGTTCCACAGATACGCAGTATTTT.

The chain combines TRBV6-5 with TRBJ2-3; D gene ambiguous. V lost 6 bases and J lost 6, with 16 bases in between. The CDR3 is 14 amino acids. Germline CDR1 reads MNHEY; CDR2 reads SVGAGI. The DNA for the CDR3 is TGTGCCAGCAGCCTCCCTGACGGTACTGATACGCAGTATTTT. Its translation is CASSLPDGTDTQYF.

The V gene is TRBV29-1, the J gene TRBJ2-1; 10 nucleotides agree with TRBD2. This CDR3 is built from 14 residues. V shed 1 base and J 10 bases; nucleotides not matched to a gene: 7. Germline CDR1 is SQVTM and CDR2 is ANQGSEA. This CDR3 reads CSVEVLAGVGEQFF. DNA of the CDR3: TGCAGCGTTGAAGTCCTAGCGGGAGTAGGAGAGCAGTTCTTC.

The chain employs TRBV29-1 and TRBJ1-2; unclear D gene. CDR3 length: 16 amino acids. Trimming removed 0 bases at V and 4 bases at J, with 18 bases between. The germline V gene encodes CDR1 SQVTM and CDR2 ANQGSEA. CDR3 DNA sequence: TGCAGCGTTGAAGATCCCTCCCAAGGATCCGGCTATGGCTACACCTTC. Encoded protein: CSVEDPSQGSGYGYTF. The complete variable domain, with remaining parts taken from reference TRBV29-1 and TRBJ1-2, reads SAVISQKPSRDICQRGTSLTIQCQVDSQVTMMFWYRQQPGQSLTLIATANQGSEATYESGFVIDKFPISRPNLTFSTLTVSNMSPEDSSIYLCSVEDPSQGSGYGYTFGSGTRLTVV.

CDR3 residues: CASRDSGRAESRTQYF. As DNA, the CDR3 is TGTGCCAGCAGGGATTCGGGCAGGGCCGAATCCAGAACGCAGTATTTT. This chain connects TRBV5-4 to TRBJ2-3; possible D gene TRBD1, 5 bases. The length of the CDR3 is 16 residues. CDR1 and CDR2 from the germline V gene are SGHNT and YYREEE (reference sequence). With 5 bases removed from V and 9 bases from J, the gap between germline ends came to 25 bases.

This chain joins TRBV30 and TRBJ1-3, with D unclear. Deletions cut 2 bases from V and 0 bases from J, with 20 bases between. Germline V gene sequence: CDR1 GTSNPN, CDR2 SVGIG (reference sequence). CDR3 length: 18 residues. The CDR3 DNA follows: TGTGCCTGGAGTACGTCTTATCGCCCTACTCTCTCTGGAAACACCATATATTTT. It encodes CAWSTSYRPTLSGNTIYF.

The V and J genes are TRBV10-3 and TRBJ2-7; perhaps TRBD1 as D (6 bases). Trimming shortened V by 11 bases and J by 3 bases, and 14 bases separated the two germline ends. There are 12 residues in the CDR3. CDR1 is ENHRY and CDR2 is SYGVKD in the germline V gene. This CDR3 is CASALDSYEQYF. The CDR3 DNA is TGTGCCTCCGCGCTGGACAGCTACGAGCAGTACTTC.

The chain combines TRBV30 with TRBJ2-1; D possibly uses TRBD1 or TRBD2 (6 bases each). CDR1 is GTSNPN and CDR2 is SVGIG in the germline V gene (reference sequence). There are 15 residues in the CDR3. V was clipped by 5 bases and J by 0 bases, with 14 bases between them. CDR3 region: CAWGLQGLSYNEQFF. The CDR3 nucleotides are TGTGCCTGGGGATTACAGGGACTCTCCTACAATGAGCAGTTCTTC.